This TCR beta chain was captured by sequencing in a study of cytomegalovirus exposure and HLA in healthy donors. General observations from the study: The study found most TCR sequences rare, yet found some public TCRs in many donors. Most of the TCR beta V segments (in an earlier analysis) were productive either about 87% or about 30% of the time. There were fewer than 200 TCR beta chains listed as cytomegalovirus-associated.

The PCR had 60 Vbeta and 13 Jbeta primers. TCRdb's copy holds only in-frame clones and misses some; the assay was immunoSEQ multiplex PCR. Here the sample spans approximately 160,000 clones, about 80% being singletons. Trimming left V 0 bases short and J 4 bases short, with 12 bases between. This CDR3 has 15 residues. In germline, CDR1 is MNHEY, CDR2 SVGAGI. This clone was counted a few times. The target antigen is unknown. Regarding donors, all were healthy bone marrow donors. The sequenced material came from PBMCs. This TCR was sampled from a man between 18 and 29 years old in good health and CMV-seronegative. This chain links TRBV6-5 with TRBJ1-1; D is perhaps TRBD1 (5 bases). CDR3 region: CASSYSTRGTTEAFF. CDR3 sequence (DNA): TGTGCCAGCAGTTACTCGACTCGGGGGACCACTGAAGCTTTCTTT.